These T cell receptor beta chains were read from a single sample in a study of graft-versus-host responses after intestinal transplantation. Sequenced by immunoSEQ multiplex PCR; TCRdb stores in-frame clones only, minus some. Of around 130,000 clones in the sample, approximately 92% were seen once. No antigens are known for them. Specimen: unstimulated CD4+ T cells sorted from spleen or lymph node cells, collected before intestinal transplant. These TCRs come from a human donor who received an intestinal transplant. CDR3s include the opening cysteine and the closing phenylalanine or tryptophan. The D gene is left open where the match is weak. Size is stated for part of the rows, as once, few or many counts, or as a class when the clone is expanded.

clone size: NA
J gene: TRBJ2-1
V gene: TRBV5-6
D gene: NA
CDR3 protein: CASSFPYNEQFF
CDR3 DNA: TGTGCCAGCAGCTTCCCCTACAATGAGCAGTTCTTC

clone size: NA
J gene: TRBJ1-3
V gene: TRBV9
D gene: NA
CDR3 protein: CASSDGTRNLPGSGNTIYF
CDR3 DNA: TGTGCCAGCAGCGACGGGACAAGAAATCTACCGGGCTCTGGAAACACCATATATTTT

clone size: NA
J gene: TRBJ2-1
V gene: TRBV18
D gene: NA
CDR3 protein: CASSPGRGHNEQFF
CDR3 DNA: TGTGCCAGCTCACCCGGCAGGGGACACAATGAGCAGTTCTTC

clone size: NA
J gene: TRBJ2-5
V gene: TRBV4-2
D gene: NA
CDR3 protein: CASSQGGGEEETQYF
CDR3 DNA: TGTGCCAGCAGCCAAGGGGGCGGGGAGGAAGAGACCCAGTACTTC

clone size: NA
J gene: TRBJ2-2
V gene: TRBV5-1
D gene: NA
CDR3 protein: CASRGGVYANTGELFF
CDR3 DNA: TGCGCCAGCAGAGGAGGGGTTTACGCGAACACCGGGGAGCTGTTTTTT

clone size: NA
J gene: TRBJ2-2
V gene: TRBV5-1
D gene: NA
CDR3 protein: CASSLDGGHANTGELFF
CDR3 DNA: TGCGCCAGCAGCTTGGACGGGGGGCACGCGAACACCGGGGAGCTGTTTTTT

clone size: NA
J gene: TRBJ1-5
V gene: TRBV18
D gene: NA
CDR3 protein: CASSPFGTISNQPQHF
CDR3 DNA: TGTGCCAGCTCACCATTCGGCACAATCTCAAATCAGCCCCAGCATTTT

clone size: NA
J gene: TRBJ1-2
V gene: TRBV5-1
D gene: NA
CDR3 protein: CASSDLSYGYTF
CDR3 DNA: TGCGCCAGCAGCGACCTTTCGTATGGCTACACCTTC

clone size: NA
J gene: TRBJ2-5
V gene: TRBV7-2
D gene: NA
CDR3 protein: CASSLVLGETQYF
CDR3 DNA: TGTGCCAGCAGCTTAGTCTTGGGGGAGACCCAGTACTTC

clone size: NA
J gene: TRBJ2-5
V gene: TRBV18
D gene: NA
CDR3 protein: CASSPLDGAAARETQYF
CDR3 DNA: TGTGCCAGCTCACCCCTAGACGGGGCAGCCGCCCGGGAGACCCAGTACTTC

clone size: NA
J gene: TRBJ1-3
V gene: TRBV6-1
D gene: TRBD1
CDR3 protein: CASKVQGAKNTIYF
CDR3 DNA: TGTGCCAGCAAGGTCCAGGGGGCTAAAAACACCATATATTTT

clone size: NA
J gene: TRBJ2-5
V gene: TRBV10-1
D gene: NA
CDR3 protein: CASSELAPPKGTQYF
CDR3 DNA: TGCGCCAGCAGTGAACTCGCACCACCGAAGGGGACCCAGTACTTC

clone size: NA
J gene: TRBJ2-3
V gene: TRBV7-8
D gene: TRBD1
CDR3 protein: CASSFEDRGRTDTQYF
CDR3 DNA: TGTGCCAGCAGCTTTGAGGACAGGGGTCGGACAGATACGCAGTATTTT

clone size: NA
J gene: TRBJ1-1
V gene: TRBV9
D gene: NA
CDR3 protein: CASTGGEGKEGAFF
CDR3 DNA: TGTGCCAGCACCGGGGGGGAAGGGAAAGAGGGAGCTTTCTTT

clone size: few
J gene: TRBJ1-2
V gene: TRBV6-5
D gene: NA
CDR3 protein: CASSYSQGLYYGYTF
CDR3 DNA: TGTGCCAGCAGTTACTCTCAGGGGCTCTACTATGGCTACACCTTC

clone size: once
J gene: TRBJ2-7
V gene: TRBV27
D gene: NA
CDR3 protein: CASSLRQTSYEQYF
CDR3 DNA: TGTGCCAGCAGTTTGAGACAGACCTCTTACGAGCAGTACTTC

clone size: NA
J gene: TRBJ2-3
V gene: TRBV19
D gene: TRBD2
CDR3 protein: CASTWAGGITDTQYF
CDR3 DNA: TGTGCCAGTACTTGGGCGGGGGGGATCACAGATACGCAGTATTTT

clone size: once
J gene: TRBJ1-6
V gene: TRBV30
D gene: NA
CDR3 protein: CAWSPYGNSPLHF
CDR3 DNA: TGTGCCTGGAGTCCCTATGGTAACTCACCCCTCCACTTT

clone size: NA
J gene: TRBJ2-3
V gene: TRBV5-6
D gene: NA
CDR3 protein: CASSWRTDTQYF
CDR3 DNA: TGTGCCAGCAGCTGGCGCACAGATACGCAGTATTTT

clone size: NA
J gene: TRBJ2-3
V gene: TRBV6-8
D gene: TRBD2
CDR3 protein: CASSYSDSGGATDTQYF
CDR3 DNA: TGTGCCAGCAGTTACAGTGATAGCGGGGGGGCCACAGATACGCAGTATTTT

clone size: NA
J gene: TRBJ2-1
V gene: TRBV30
D gene: NA
CDR3 protein: CAWTEGDYNEQFF
CDR3 DNA: TGTGCCTGGACGGAAGGGGACTACAATGAGCAGTTCTTC

clone size: once
J gene: TRBJ2-1
V gene: TRBV9
D gene: TRBD2
CDR3 protein: CASTTGTSGGSNEQFF
CDR3 DNA: TGTGCCAGCACCACCGGGACTAGCGGGGGGAGCAATGAGCAGTTCTTC

clone size: once
J gene: TRBJ2-7
V gene: TRBV5-1
D gene: NA
CDR3 protein: CASRDTGSSYEQYF
CDR3 DNA: TGCGCCAGCAGAGACACGGGGAGCTCCTACGAGCAGTACTTC

clone size: NA
J gene: TRBJ2-3
V gene: TRBV27
D gene: TRBD1
CDR3 protein: CASSWDRSTSTQYF
CDR3 DNA: TGTGCCAGCAGTTGGGACAGAAGCACAAGTACGCAGTATTTT

clone size: NA
J gene: TRBJ2-7
V gene: TRBV5-1
D gene: TRBD2
CDR3 protein: CASSVTSGGLPYEQYF
CDR3 DNA: TGCGCCAGCAGCGTAACTAGCGGGGGGCTTCCCTACGAGCAGTACTTC

clone size: NA
J gene: TRBJ1-2
V gene: TRBV19
D gene: TRBD1
CDR3 protein: CASSIGVQTGRLNYGYTF
CDR3 DNA: TGTGCCAGTAGTATAGGGGTCCAGACAGGGCGACTGAACTATGGCTACACCTTC

clone size: NA
J gene: TRBJ1-4
V gene: TRBV30
D gene: NA
CDR3 protein: CAWSGVNEKLFF
CDR3 DNA: TGTGCCTGGAGTGGAGTGAATGAAAAACTGTTTTTT

clone size: NA
J gene: TRBJ2-5
V gene: TRBV6-1
D gene: NA
CDR3 protein: CASSEARGETQYF
CDR3 DNA: TGTGCCAGCAGTGAAGCCCGGGGGGAGACCCAGTACTTC

clone size: NA
J gene: TRBJ1-6
V gene: TRBV6-6
D gene: NA
CDR3 protein: CASRGSSYNSPLHF
CDR3 DNA: TGTGCCAGCAGGGGAAGCTCCTATAATTCACCCCTCCACTTT

clone size: once
J gene: TRBJ2-6
V gene: TRBV5-1
D gene: NA
CDR3 protein: CASSLDGGSGANVLTF
CDR3 DNA: TGCGCCAGCAGCTTGGATGGGGGCTCTGGGGCCAACGTCCTGACTTTC

clone size: NA
J gene: TRBJ2-7
V gene: TRBV5-6
D gene: NA
CDR3 protein: CASSLDVSYEQYF
CDR3 DNA: TGTGCCAGCAGCTTGGACGTAAGTTACGAGCAGTACTTC

clone size: once
J gene: TRBJ1-3
V gene: TRBV4-1
D gene: NA
CDR3 protein: CASSPVQYSGNTIYF
CDR3 DNA: TGCGCCAGCAGCCCGGTTCAGTACTCTGGAAACACCATATATTTT

clone size: NA
J gene: TRBJ2-7
V gene: TRBV5-1
D gene: TRBD2
CDR3 protein: CASSFPGGDEQYF
CDR3 DNA: TGCGCCAGCAGCTTCCCCGGGGGGGACGAGCAGTACTTC

clone size: NA
J gene: TRBJ1-1
V gene: TRBV18
D gene: NA
CDR3 protein: CASSLTEDTEAFF
CDR3 DNA: TGTGCCAGCTCATTAACGGAGGACACTGAAGCTTTCTTT

clone size: NA
J gene: TRBJ1-2
V gene: TRBV7-8
D gene: NA
CDR3 protein: CASSRGDGYTF
CDR3 DNA: TGTGCCAGCAGCAGAGGGGATGGCTACACCTTC

clone size: NA
J gene: TRBJ2-7
V gene: TRBV18
D gene: NA
CDR3 protein: CASSPSRESDEQYF
CDR3 DNA: TGTGCCAGCTCACCGTCCAGGGAAAGCGACGAGCAGTACTTC

clone size: NA
J gene: TRBJ1-3
V gene: TRBV30
D gene: NA
CDR3 protein: CAWSTGSPGNTIYF
CDR3 DNA: TGTGCCTGGAGTACAGGGAGCCCTGGAAACACCATATATTTT

clone size: NA
J gene: TRBJ2-7
V gene: TRBV25-1
D gene: NA
CDR3 protein: CASSGRGTATYEQYF
CDR3 DNA: TGTGCCAGCAGTGGGAGAGGGACCGCTACCTACGAGCAGTACTTC

clone size: NA
J gene: TRBJ2-2
V gene: TRBV21-1
D gene: NA
CDR3 protein: CASSKSEGLVTGELFF
CDR3 DNA: TGTGCCAGCAGCAAATCTGAAGGGCTGGTCACCGGGGAGCTGTTTTTT

clone size: NA
J gene: TRBJ2-5
V gene: TRBV6-1
D gene: TRBD1
CDR3 protein: CASTRDREETQYF
CDR3 DNA: TGTGCCAGCACCCGGGACAGGGAAGAGACCCAGTACTTC

clone size: NA
J gene: TRBJ1-1
V gene: TRBV6-1
D gene: NA
CDR3 protein: CASSETLPRATEAFF
CDR3 DNA: TGTGCCAGCAGTGAGACACTCCCCAGAGCAACTGAAGCTTTCTTT

clone size: once
J gene: TRBJ1-2
V gene: TRBV6-5
D gene: NA
CDR3 protein: CASSYPGGLGYTF
CDR3 DNA: TGTGCCAGCAGTTACCCGGGGGGGTTGGGCTACACCTTC

clone size: NA
J gene: TRBJ2-1
V gene: TRBV11-1
D gene: NA
CDR3 protein: CASSYRPGTNSYNEQFF
CDR3 DNA: TGTGCCAGCAGCTATAGACCCGGGACCAACTCCTACAATGAGCAGTTCTTC

clone size: NA
J gene: TRBJ2-7
V gene: TRBV6-1
D gene: NA
CDR3 protein: CASSEERGPYEQYF
CDR3 DNA: TGTGCCAGCAGTGAAGAACGGGGACCCTACGAGCAGTACTTC

clone size: NA
J gene: TRBJ1-5
V gene: TRBV6-1
D gene: NA
CDR3 protein: CASGQTYSNQPQHF
CDR3 DNA: TGTGCCAGCGGACAGACCTATAGCAATCAGCCCCAGCATTTT

clone size: NA
J gene: TRBJ1-2
V gene: TRBV21-1
D gene: NA
CDR3 protein: CASKYVANYGYTF
CDR3 DNA: TGTGCCAGCAAGTATGTGGCTAACTATGGCTACACCTTC

clone size: NA
J gene: TRBJ1-5
V gene: TRBV6-5
D gene: TRBD1
CDR3 protein: CASSLGTGSNQPQHF
CDR3 DNA: TGTGCCAGCAGTCTTGGGACAGGGAGCAATCAGCCCCAGCATTTT

clone size: few
J gene: TRBJ1-2
V gene: TRBV7-8
D gene: NA
CDR3 protein: CASSLVSGYGYTF
CDR3 DNA: TGTGCCAGCAGCTTAGTATCCGGCTATGGCTACACCTTC

clone size: NA
J gene: TRBJ2-4
V gene: TRBV19
D gene: TRBD2
CDR3 protein: CASSISSSGGSKNIQYF
CDR3 DNA: TGTGCCAGTAGTATAAGTTCTAGCGGGGGTAGCAAAAACATTCAGTACTTC

clone size: NA
J gene: TRBJ2-1
V gene: TRBV11-3
D gene: TRBD1
CDR3 protein: CASSKTAGTGGNEQFF
CDR3 DNA: TGTGCCAGCAGCAAAACAGCCGGGACAGGGGGCAATGAGCAGTTCTTC

clone size: NA
J gene: TRBJ1-2
V gene: TRBV30
D gene: TRBD1
CDR3 protein: CAWSDRGQAGYTF
CDR3 DNA: TGTGCCTGGAGTGACCGCGGACAGGCTGGCTACACCTTC

clone size: NA
J gene: TRBJ2-6
V gene: TRBV14
D gene: NA
CDR3 protein: CASSHMGAGANVLTF
CDR3 DNA: TGTGCCAGCAGCCACATGGGGGCTGGGGCCAACGTCCTGACTTTC

clone size: few
J gene: TRBJ2-2
V gene: TRBV10-3
D gene: NA
CDR3 protein: CAITYSETVGELFF
CDR3 DNA: TGTGCCATCACCTACTCGGAAACGGTCGGGGAGCTGTTTTTT

clone size: NA
J gene: TRBJ2-3
V gene: TRBV7-3
D gene: TRBD2
CDR3 protein: CASSLYGGVTDTQYF
CDR3 DNA: TGTGCCAGCAGCTTATACGGGGGGGTAACAGATACGCAGTATTTT